A selection of T cell receptor beta chains follows, all from one sample in a study of cytomegalovirus exposure and HLA in healthy donors. Only in-frame clones appear in the TCRdb table, and some are missing; sequencing was by immunoSEQ multiplex PCR. The sample carries 95,000 to 100,000 clones, around four fifths recorded once. Sequencing input: PBMCs. The source is a man aged 40-49 years in good health and CMV-seronegative. The CDR3 runs from the conserved cysteine through the conserved F or W. Fields, in order: D gene, CDR3 length, clone size, V gene, J gene, CDR3 protein, CDR3 DNA. D genes are given only for firm matches. Size is stated for part of the rows, as once, few or many counts, or as a class when the clone is expanded.

d_call: -
cdr3_length: 15
clone_size: -
v_call: TRBV11-2
j_call: TRBJ2-2
cdr3_aa: CASRPTGRLTGELFF
cdr3_nt: TGTGCCAGCAGGCCGACAGGGAGGCTAACCGGGGAGCTGTTTTTT

d_call: -
cdr3_length: 12
clone_size: -
v_call: TRBV25-1
j_call: TRBJ1-3
cdr3_aa: CASSEYRNTIYF
cdr3_nt: TGTGCCAGCAGTGAATATAGAAACACCATATATTTT

d_call: -
cdr3_length: 11
clone_size: -
v_call: TRBV20-1
j_call: TRBJ2-7
cdr3_aa: CSASREHEQYF
cdr3_nt: TGCAGTGCATCGAGGGAGCACGAGCAGTACTTC

d_call: -
cdr3_length: 15
clone_size: -
v_call: TRBV7-8
j_call: TRBJ1-2
cdr3_aa: CASSLDSPGRYGYTF
cdr3_nt: TGTGCCAGCAGCTTAGACAGTCCCGGCCGCTATGGCTACACCTTC

d_call: TRBD1
cdr3_length: 15
clone_size: -
v_call: TRBV28
j_call: TRBJ1-5
cdr3_aa: CASSLRQGDNQPQHF
cdr3_nt: TGTGCCAGCAGTTTAAGGCAGGGGGATAATCAGCCCCAGCATTTT

d_call: TRBD1
cdr3_length: 19
clone_size: -
v_call: TRBV5-6
j_call: TRBJ1-1
cdr3_aa: CASSRRGTGGRGWNTEAFF
cdr3_nt: TGTGCCAGCAGCCGACGCGGGACAGGGGGGCGTGGGTGGAACACTGAAGCTTTCTTT

d_call: -
cdr3_length: 15
clone_size: -
v_call: TRBV25-1
j_call: TRBJ2-1
cdr3_aa: CASSPSGSGDDEQFF
cdr3_nt: TGTGCCAGCAGTCCATCGGGGAGTGGAGACGATGAGCAGTTCTTC

d_call: -
cdr3_length: 12
clone_size: few
v_call: TRBV7-9
j_call: TRBJ1-1
cdr3_aa: CASSSDSNEAFF
cdr3_nt: TGTGCCAGCAGCTCCGACAGTAACGAAGCTTTCTTT

d_call: TRBD1
cdr3_length: 15
clone_size: -
v_call: TRBV6-6
j_call: TRBJ1-2
cdr3_aa: CASRTQGAPNYGYTF
cdr3_nt: TGTGCCAGCAGAACACAGGGGGCTCCTAACTATGGCTACACCTTC

d_call: -
cdr3_length: 13
clone_size: -
v_call: TRBV10-3
j_call: TRBJ2-3
cdr3_aa: CAIRGQYTDTQYF
cdr3_nt: TGTGCCATCAGAGGACAGTACACAGATACGCAGTATTTT

d_call: -
cdr3_length: 15
clone_size: -
v_call: TRBV18
j_call: TRBJ2-3
cdr3_aa: CASSPGARSTDTQYF
cdr3_nt: TGTGCCAGCTCACCTGGGGCCAGAAGCACAGATACGCAGTATTTT

d_call: TRBD1
cdr3_length: 17
clone_size: -
v_call: TRBV4-3
j_call: TRBJ1-6
cdr3_aa: CASSQRRRGQYNSPLHF
cdr3_nt: TGCGCCAGCAGCCAAAGGAGAAGGGGGCAATATAATTCACCCCTCCACTTT

d_call: -
cdr3_length: 14
clone_size: -
v_call: TRBV6-1
j_call: TRBJ1-2
cdr3_aa: CASSPQGWSYGYTF
cdr3_nt: TGTGCCAGCAGCCCACAGGGATGGAGCTATGGCTACACCTTC

d_call: TRBD1
cdr3_length: 19
clone_size: -
v_call: TRBV2
j_call: TRBJ1-4
cdr3_aa: CASSGSAGTGFPTNEKLFF
cdr3_nt: TGTGCCAGCAGTGGGAGTGCAGGGACAGGGTTCCCTACTAATGAAAAACTGTTTTTT

d_call: -
cdr3_length: 16
clone_size: -
v_call: TRBV2
j_call: TRBJ1-6
cdr3_aa: CASSERSTTYNSPLHF
cdr3_nt: TGTGCCAGCAGTGAAAGAAGCACGACCTATAATTCACCCCTCCACTTT

d_call: TRBD1
cdr3_length: 14
clone_size: -
v_call: TRBV29-1
j_call: TRBJ2-7
cdr3_aa: CSVEAGTGVYEQYF
cdr3_nt: TGCAGCGTTGAGGCCGGGACAGGTGTCTACGAGCAGTACTTC

d_call: -
cdr3_length: 14
clone_size: few
v_call: TRBV5-1
j_call: TRBJ2-7
cdr3_aa: CASSLDFGPYEQYF
cdr3_nt: TGCGCCAGCAGCTTGGACTTTGGGCCTTACGAGCAGTACTTC

d_call: TRBD1
cdr3_length: 18
clone_size: -
v_call: TRBV30
j_call: TRBJ2-7
cdr3_aa: CAWRTGTGGSSWRYEQYF
cdr3_nt: TGTGCCTGGAGAACCGGGACAGGGGGCTCATCTTGGCGCTACGAGCAGTACTTC

d_call: -
cdr3_length: 16
clone_size: few
v_call: TRBV10-2
j_call: TRBJ2-3
cdr3_aa: CASSERTGGVTDTQYF
cdr3_nt: TGCGCCAGCAGCGAGCGGACGGGGGGCGTCACAGATACGCAGTATTTT

d_call: TRBD1
cdr3_length: 15
clone_size: -
v_call: TRBV7-9
j_call: TRBJ2-3
cdr3_aa: CASTINRGSTDTQYF
cdr3_nt: TGTGCCAGCACCATAAACAGGGGGAGCACAGATACGCAGTATTTT

d_call: TRBD1
cdr3_length: 17
clone_size: -
v_call: TRBV25-1
j_call: TRBJ1-2
cdr3_aa: CASSAPGTGALRSGYTF
cdr3_nt: TGTGCCAGCAGTGCCCCCGGGACAGGGGCCCTGAGGAGTGGCTACACCTTC

d_call: TRBD1
cdr3_length: 16
clone_size: -
v_call: TRBV5-1
j_call: TRBJ2-6
cdr3_aa: CATASGQGSGANVLTF
cdr3_nt: TGCGCCACCGCGTCGGGACAGGGGTCCGGGGCCAACGTCCTGACTTTC

d_call: -
cdr3_length: 13
clone_size: -
v_call: TRBV30
j_call: TRBJ1-1
cdr3_aa: CARREGPNTEAFF
cdr3_nt: TGTGCCCGGAGGGAGGGACCGAACACTGAAGCTTTCTTT

d_call: TRBD2
cdr3_length: 15
clone_size: -
v_call: TRBV29-1
j_call: TRBJ2-4
cdr3_aa: CSVAPGTSGGDIQYF
cdr3_nt: TGCAGCGTTGCCCCGGGCACTAGCGGGGGAGACATTCAGTACTTC

d_call: TRBD1
cdr3_length: 14
clone_size: -
v_call: TRBV5-6
j_call: TRBJ1-2
cdr3_aa: CASSLGQGEQGYTF
cdr3_nt: TGTGCCAGCAGCTTGGGACAGGGGGAACAAGGCTACACCTTC

d_call: -
cdr3_length: 14
clone_size: -
v_call: TRBV7-9
j_call: TRBJ2-7
cdr3_aa: CSSSLSTDSYEQYF
cdr3_nt: TGTTCCAGCAGCTTGTCTACAGATTCCTACGAGCAGTACTTC

d_call: TRBD2
cdr3_length: 15
clone_size: -
v_call: TRBV5-6
j_call: TRBJ2-3
cdr3_aa: CASNAGGPRTDTQYF
cdr3_nt: TGTGCCAGCAACGCGGGGGGGCCCCGCACAGATACGCAGTATTTT

d_call: TRBD2
cdr3_length: 15
clone_size: -
v_call: TRBV5-1
j_call: TRBJ2-5
cdr3_aa: CASSPSGGAEETQYF
cdr3_nt: TGCGCCAGCAGCCCAAGCGGGGGGGCCGAAGAGACCCAGTACTTC

d_call: -
cdr3_length: 14
clone_size: -
v_call: TRBV7-2
j_call: TRBJ2-3
cdr3_aa: CASSLARPTDTQYF
cdr3_nt: TGTGCCAGCAGCTTAGCGCGTCCCACAGATACGCAGTATTTT

d_call: -
cdr3_length: 13
clone_size: -
v_call: TRBV5-1
j_call: TRBJ2-7
cdr3_aa: CASSLQETYEQYF
cdr3_nt: TGCGCCAGCAGCTTACAGGAGACCTACGAGCAGTACTTC

d_call: TRBD1
cdr3_length: 16
clone_size: few
v_call: TRBV5-1
j_call: TRBJ2-7
cdr3_aa: CASSQTGTGGNYEQYF
cdr3_nt: TGCGCCAGCAGCCAAACCGGGACAGGGGGCAACTACGAGCAGTACTTC

d_call: -
cdr3_length: 13
clone_size: -
v_call: TRBV11-2
j_call: TRBJ1-3
cdr3_aa: CASSLDIRNTIYF
cdr3_nt: TGTGCCAGCAGCTTAGATATCCGTAACACCATATATTTT

d_call: TRBD1
cdr3_length: 14
clone_size: -
v_call: TRBV2
j_call: TRBJ1-5
cdr3_aa: CASSPGTGNQPQHF
cdr3_nt: TGTGCCAGCAGTCCAGGGACAGGGAATCAGCCCCAGCATTTT

d_call: TRBD2
cdr3_length: 18
clone_size: once
v_call: TRBV23-1
j_call: TRBJ2-1
cdr3_aa: CASSQGLPGLAGRNEQFF
cdr3_nt: TGCGCCAGCAGTCAAGGCCTCCCGGGACTAGCGGGGAGGAATGAGCAGTTCTTC

d_call: -
cdr3_length: 12
clone_size: -
v_call: TRBV6-1
j_call: TRBJ2-7
cdr3_aa: CASGESSYEQYF
cdr3_nt: TGTGCCAGCGGGGAGAGCTCCTACGAGCAGTACTTC

d_call: -
cdr3_length: 16
clone_size: -
v_call: TRBV2
j_call: TRBJ1-2
cdr3_aa: CASNPARGSVGYGYTF
cdr3_nt: TGTGCCAGCAACCCCGCACGGGGAAGCGTCGGCTATGGCTACACCTTC

d_call: TRBD1
cdr3_length: 19
clone_size: -
v_call: TRBV4-1
j_call: TRBJ1-5
cdr3_aa: CASSLSFGQGDFSNQPQHF
cdr3_nt: TGCGCCAGCAGCCTAAGTTTTGGACAGGGGGACTTTAGCAATCAGCCCCAGCATTTT

d_call: TRBD1
cdr3_length: 15
clone_size: -
v_call: TRBV28
j_call: TRBJ1-2
cdr3_aa: CASSIRTGLIRGYTF
cdr3_nt: TGTGCCAGCAGTATACGGACAGGGTTGATACGCGGCTACACCTTC

d_call: -
cdr3_length: 19
clone_size: -
v_call: TRBV27
j_call: TRBJ1-6
cdr3_aa: CASSLLIPGSSSYNSPLHF
cdr3_nt: TGTGCCAGCAGTTTATTAATACCAGGGTCGAGCTCCTATAATTCACCCCTCCACTTT

d_call: -
cdr3_length: 16
clone_size: -
v_call: TRBV14
j_call: TRBJ1-6
cdr3_aa: CASSQDTDFYNSPLHF
cdr3_nt: TGTGCCAGCAGCCAAGATACGGACTTCTATAATTCACCCCTCCACTTT

d_call: TRBD1
cdr3_length: 17
clone_size: few
v_call: TRBV28
j_call: TRBJ1-5
cdr3_aa: CASSPFSGGVGNQPQHF
cdr3_nt: TGTGCCAGCAGTCCATTTTCAGGGGGCGTAGGCAATCAGCCCCAGCATTTT

d_call: TRBD1
cdr3_length: 17
clone_size: -
v_call: TRBV10-3
j_call: TRBJ1-1
cdr3_aa: CAISALQGGLSGAEAFF
cdr3_nt: TGTGCCATCAGTGCCCTACAGGGGGGATTGAGCGGAGCTGAAGCTTTCTTT

d_call: -
cdr3_length: 15
clone_size: -
v_call: TRBV5-6
j_call: TRBJ2-2
cdr3_aa: CASSLAAQSTGELFF
cdr3_nt: TGTGCCAGCAGCTTGGCCGCCCAGTCCACCGGGGAGCTGTTTTTT

d_call: -
cdr3_length: 11
clone_size: -
v_call: TRBV7-9
j_call: TRBJ1-2
cdr3_aa: CSSSDRSGYTF
cdr3_nt: TGTTCCAGCAGCGACAGGTCTGGCTACACCTTC

d_call: -
cdr3_length: 13
clone_size: few
v_call: TRBV9
j_call: TRBJ2-2
cdr3_aa: CASSVIQGGELFF
cdr3_nt: TGTGCCAGCAGCGTAATTCAGGGCGGGGAGCTGTTTTTT

d_call: -
cdr3_length: 13
clone_size: -
v_call: TRBV7-9
j_call: TRBJ1-5
cdr3_aa: CASSLAGEDNQHF
cdr3_nt: TGTGCCAGCAGCTTAGCAGGAGAGGACAATCAGCATTTT

d_call: TRBD2
cdr3_length: 17
clone_size: -
v_call: TRBV5-4
j_call: TRBJ2-1
cdr3_aa: CASSTVKASGADNEQFF
cdr3_nt: TGTGCCAGCAGCACCGTCAAGGCTAGCGGGGCCGACAATGAGCAGTTCTTC

d_call: -
cdr3_length: 13
clone_size: -
v_call: TRBV10-3
j_call: TRBJ2-5
cdr3_aa: CAIGARGQETQYF
cdr3_nt: TGTGCCATTGGGGCTCGGGGGCAAGAGACCCAGTACTTC

d_call: -
cdr3_length: 13
clone_size: -
v_call: TRBV6-1
j_call: TRBJ1-4
cdr3_aa: CASSEIRREKLFF
cdr3_nt: TGTGCCAGCAGTGAAATAAGGCGGGAAAAACTGTTTTTT

d_call: -
cdr3_length: 14
clone_size: -
v_call: TRBV2
j_call: TRBJ2-7
cdr3_aa: CASSDLAGAKAQYF
cdr3_nt: TGTGCCAGCAGTGATCTCGCAGGGGCAAAGGCGCAGTACTTC

d_call: -
cdr3_length: 13
clone_size: -
v_call: TRBV5-1
j_call: TRBJ1-1
cdr3_aa: CASSPYQNTEAFF
cdr3_nt: TGCGCCAGCAGCCCCTACCAGAACACTGAAGCTTTCTTT